Below are 29 T cell receptor beta chains sequenced from a single sample in a study of cytomegalovirus exposure and HLA in healthy donors. Method: immunoSEQ multiplex PCR; TCRdb's copy keeps in-frame clones and lacks some. The sample has over 60,000 clones; approximately 95% are singletons. Sequenced sample: PBMCs. The receptors stem from a man younger than 35 in good health and CMV-seronegative.

In this sample, this clone turned up once. The chain is built from TRBV15 and TRBJ2-1; 8 nucleotides match TRBD1. Losses at the gene ends were 6 bases for V and 5 bases for J; bases not matched to a gene: 9. The CDR3 contains 15 residues. Germline V gene lookup returns CDR1 LNHNV and CDR2 YYDKDF (reference sequence). CDR3 bases: TGTGCCACCAGGTCGTTTACAGGGGGGCACAATGAGCAGTTCTTC. This gives the protein CATRSFTGGHNEQFF.

The genes are TRBV7-5 and TRBJ1-4. TRBV7-5 is recorded as a pseudogene. This CDR3 has 16 amino acids. The CDR3 DNA is TGTGCCAGAAGCTCCCCGGCAGGAGGGACTAATGAAAAACTGTTTTTT. Translation gives CARSSPAGGTNEKLFF.

The V and J genes are TRBV30 and TRBJ1-2; D is possibly TRBD1 (6 bases). This CDR3 has 13 residues. Trimming took 0 bases from V and 10 from J, leaving 15 bases between them. The germline V gene has CDR1 GTSNPN and CDR2 SVGIG (reference sequence). The CDR3 DNA is TGTGCCTGGAGTGTAGGGCAGGGGTTGGTCTACACCTTC. Its protein is CAWSVGQGLVYTF.

The chain is built from TRBV4-2 and TRBJ1-5; 8 bases line up with TRBD1. CDR3 length: 15 amino acids. Germline V gene lookup returns CDR1 LGHNA and CDR2 YNFKEQ. Germline trimming cut 1 base from V and 4 bases from J; bases unmatched to any gene: 3. This CDR3 reads CASSQVRGLNQPQHF. The CDR3 nucleotides are TGTGCCAGCAGCCAAGTCAGGGGGCTAAATCAGCCCCAGCATTTT.

The J gene is TRBJ2-2, the V gene TRBV28; the D gene is possibly TRBD1 (7 bases). Germline assignment: CDR1 MDHEN and CDR2 SYDVKM. The CDR3 covers 14 residues. V was cut by 5 bases and J by 6 bases, with 13 bases left in between. The CDR3 spells CASSMSGGPGELFF. DNA of the CDR3: TGTGCCAGCAGTATGTCAGGGGGGCCCGGGGAGCTGTTTTTT.

V usage is TRBV2 and J usage is TRBJ2-7; 10 nucleotides match TRBD1. The V and J ends lost 4 bases and 3 bases, in that order; junction bases with no gene match: 9. This CDR3 contains 16 residues. Germline values: CDR1 SNHLY, CDR2 FYNNEI. CDR3 nucleotide sequence: TGTGCCAGCAGTGGAGATGGACAGGGGGTCTACTACGAGCAGTACTTC. It specifies CASSGDGQGVYYEQYF.

The CDR3 protein is CASSLGQGRAEAFF. The CDR3 DNA reads TGTGCCAGCAGCTTGGGACAGGGGAGGGCTGAAGCTTTCTTT. The chain has TRBV5-4 and TRBJ1-1; TRBD1 aligns across 8 bases. V gave up 0 bases and J gave up 6 bases; unmatched junction bases: 4. The CDR3 has 14 residues. Germline lookup yields CDR1 SGHNT and CDR2 YYREEE (reference sequence).

V usage is TRBV11-3 and J usage is TRBJ1-3; D gene uncertain. The CDR3 has 14 amino acids. V was clipped by 3 bases and J by 1 base, with 7 bases between them. CDR1 and CDR2 from the germline V gene are SGHNT and YENEEA. CDR3 sequence: CASSFDGSGNTIYF. In nucleotides, the CDR3 is TGTGCCAGCAGCTTCGACGGGTCTGGAAACACCATATATTTT.

This chain joins TRBV7-9 and TRBJ2-5, with 10 positions matching TRBD2. Losses at the gene ends were 5 bases for V and 4 bases for J; bases not matched to a gene: 7. The CDR3 consists of 15 residues. Germline lookup yields CDR1 SEHNR and CDR2 FQNEAQ (reference sequence). CDR3 in DNA: TGTGCCAGCAGCCCCCCCGAGCGGGGGGGAGAGACCCAGTACTTC. Amino acid sequence: CASSPPERGGETQYF.

The chain is built from TRBV27 and TRBJ2-3; 9 nucleotides line up with TRBD2. The J segment lost 0 bases and the V segment lost 5 bases, leaving 9 bases of the junction unmatched. This CDR3 has 17 amino acids. CDR1 and CDR2 from the germline V gene are MNHEY and SMNVEV (reference sequence). CDR3 sequence reads: CASSPAGGSLSTDTQYF. Here the CDR3 DNA reads TGTGCCAGCAGTCCGGCGGGGGGGAGCCTTAGCACAGATACGCAGTATTTT.

The chain carries TRBV5-1 and TRBJ1-4, with 8 nucleotides matching TRBD1. This CDR3 has 16 amino acids. Germline V gene lookup returns CDR1 SGHRS and CDR2 YFSETQ. The V and J ends lost 2 bases and 7 bases, in that order; junction bases with no gene match: 10. CDR3 coding DNA: TGCGCCAGCAGCTTTACGCCAGGGGGCAAAGGTGAAAAACTGTTTTTT. Protein sequence: CASSFTPGGKGEKLFF.

The gene calls are TRBV30 and TRBJ1-2, with D perhaps TRBD1 (5 bases). Germline V gene sequence: CDR1 GTSNPN, CDR2 SVGIG (reference sequence). This CDR3 contains 12 residues. Trimming removed 5 bases at V and 8 bases at J, with 15 bases between. This CDR3 reads CAWFQGGRGYTF. CDR3 sequence (DNA): TGTGCCTGGTTCCAGGGAGGGCGCGGCTACACCTTC. The full variable domain, with the rest looked up from reference TRBV30 and TRBJ1-2, is SQTIHQWPATLVQPVGSPLSLECTVEGTSNPNLYWYRQAAGRGLQLLFYSVGIGQISSEVPQNLSASRPQDRQFILSSKKLLLSDSGFYLCAWFQGGRGYTFGSGTRLTVV.

The V call is TRBV20-1, the J call TRBJ2-7; no clear D. V lost 3 bases to trimming and J lost 2 bases, with 5 bases between them. The CDR3 is 11 residues long. Germline V lookup: CDR1 DFQATT, CDR2 SNEGSKA (reference sequence). The CDR3 spells CSASHAYEQYF. The CDR3 DNA sequence: TGCAGTGCTAGCCATGCCTACGAGCAGTACTTC.

The V and J genes are TRBV10-1 and TRBJ2-3; D perhaps matches TRBD1 (5 bases). The CDR3 covers 13 residues. Trimming removed 3 bases at V and 6 bases at J, with 10 bases between. Germline V gene sequence: CDR1 WNHNN, CDR2 SYGVQD (reference sequence). The CDR3 is CASSDRWGDTQYF. The DNA of the CDR3 is TGCGCCAGCAGTGATCGATGGGGCGATACGCAGTATTTT.

The chain links TRBV7-3 to TRBJ2-3, with D possibly being TRBD2 (7 bases). The CDR3 totals 18 residues. The germline V gene has CDR1 SGHTA and CDR2 FQGTGA. Trimming cost V 1 base and J 6 bases, with 23 bases left between them. The chain's CDR3 is CASSLSGGPGRIRDTQYF. The CDR3 DNA sequence: TGTGCCAGCAGCTTAAGCGGGGGCCCCGGTCGTATAAGGGATACGCAGTATTTT.

The chain is built from TRBV4-2 and TRBJ2-5; 8 bases are shared with TRBD2. The CDR3 has 16 amino acids. Germline trimming cut 4 bases from V and 2 bases from J; bases unmatched to any gene: 9. Germline assignment: CDR1 LGHNA and CDR2 YNFKEQ. For the CDR3, the DNA is TGTGCCAGCAGCCCCGTGATAGCGGGGTTTCAAGAGACCCAGTACTTC. It yields the protein CASSPVIAGFQETQYF.

The rearrangement joins TRBV12-5 to TRBJ2-7; 10 bases fit TRBD1. CDR3 size: 15 residues. The germline CDR1 and CDR2 sequences are LGHNT and FRNRAP. Trimming cost V 6 bases and J 5 bases; bases outside gene matches: 10. The CDR3 spells CASGTSGTGVDEQYF. Written as DNA, the CDR3 is TGTGCTAGTGGCACCTCCGGGACAGGGGTCGACGAGCAGTACTTC.

CDR3 region: CASQVQLTNTEAFF. DNA for the CDR3: TGTGCCTCCCAAGTTCAACTCACGAACACTGAAGCTTTCTTT. The V call is TRBV30, the J call TRBJ1-1; D gene unclear. V was cut by 7 bases and J by 1 base, with 16 bases left in between. This CDR3 has 14 residues. Per the germline V gene, CDR1 is GTSNPN and CDR2 is SVGIG (reference sequence).

The chain uses TRBV27 and TRBJ2-1; tentatively, D is TRBD1 (6 bases). Germline CDR1 reads MNHEY; CDR2 reads SMNVEV (reference sequence). Trimming shortened V by 6 bases and J by 2 bases, and 17 bases separated the two germline ends. There are 16 residues in the CDR3. CDR3 region: CASRKAGDKAYNEQFF. CDR3 bases: TGTGCCAGCAGGAAGGCAGGGGACAAGGCCTACAATGAGCAGTTCTTC.

The chain joins TRBV15 to TRBJ2-1, with D tentatively TRBD1 (6 bases). There are 14 residues in the CDR3. Germline assignment: CDR1 LNHNV and CDR2 YYDKDF (reference sequence). V was shortened by 4 bases and J by 4 bases, with 11 bases between the two germline ends. The CDR3 here is CATSTDRLYNEQFF. Written as DNA, the CDR3 is TGTGCCACCAGCACCGACAGGCTTTACAATGAGCAGTTCTTC.

This sequence joins TRBV7-2 and TRBJ1-1; tentative D call: TRBD1 (6 bases). The germline gives CDR1 SGHTA, CDR2 FQGNSA. V lost 3 bases and J lost 0, with 8 bases in between. This CDR3 spans 14 amino acids. The CDR3 region has the DNA TGTGCCAGCAGCTTCCAGGGGCTGAACACTGAAGCTTTCTTT. This encodes CASSFQGLNTEAFF.

The rearrangement uses TRBV27 and TRBJ2-3, with 7 bases identical to TRBD2. V lost 5 bases to trimming and J lost 2 bases; unmatched junction nucleotides: 10. This CDR3 spans 16 amino acids. Germline CDR1 reads MNHEY; CDR2 reads SMNVEV (reference sequence). Here the CDR3 DNA reads TGTGCCAGCAGTGGCCGGTCCGGGAGGTTCACAGATACGCAGTATTTT. Residues: CASSGRSGRFTDTQYF.

V and J are TRBV11-2 and TRBJ2-3; 9 bases fit TRBD2. Trimming took 4 bases from V and 0 from J; bases not matched to a gene: 11. The CDR3 consists of 18 residues. CDR1 SGHAT and CDR2 FQNNGV come from the germline V gene. The CDR3, as DNA: TGTGCCAGCAGCTCGGCGGGGGGGCTAGCGTCGAGCACAGATACGCAGTATTTT. This encodes CASSSAGGLASSTDTQYF.

The chain links TRBV21-1 to TRBJ1-2. TRBV21-1 is labeled a pseudogene. This CDR3 comprises 14 residues. CDR3 protein: CASSKMCPTYGYTF. DNA for the CDR3: TGTGCCAGCAGCAAAATGTGCCCTACTTATGGCTACACCTTC.

The rearrangement joins TRBV5-4 to TRBJ2-5, with 8 bases identical to TRBD2. The germline V gene encodes CDR1 SGHNT and CDR2 YYREEE (reference sequence). V shed 4 bases, J shed 1 base, and the junction held 6 bases outside the gene matches. The CDR3 length is 15 residues. The CDR3 sequence: CASSRSGGPQETQYF. DNA of the CDR3: TGTGCCAGCAGCAGAAGCGGGGGACCCCAAGAGACCCAGTACTTC.

This rearrangement joins TRBV11-3 to TRBJ1-6; D gene ambiguous. CDR1 is SGHNT and CDR2 is YENEEA in the germline V gene. The CDR3 is 16 amino acids. Deletions cut 1 base from V and 3 bases from J, with 10 bases between. The CDR3 is CASSLAIGGYNSPLHF. CDR3 in DNA: TGTGCCAGCAGCTTAGCTATAGGAGGCTATAATTCACCCCTCCACTTT.

The V gene is TRBV27, the J gene TRBJ1-2, with 9 bases fitting TRBD1. This CDR3 is 14 amino acids long. Germline values: CDR1 MNHEY, CDR2 SMNVEV (reference sequence). V lost 5 bases, J lost 7 bases, and 8 bases stayed unmatched. CDR3: CASSGSRTGVGYTF. DNA of the CDR3: TGTGCCAGCAGTGGTAGCAGGACAGGGGTTGGCTACACCTTC.

V and J are TRBV29-1 and TRBJ1-5; tentatively, D is TRBD1 (5 bases). This CDR3 comprises 12 residues. V was shortened by 6 bases and J by 4 bases, with 10 bases between the two germline ends. In germline, CDR1 is SQVTM, CDR2 ANQGSEA. Written as DNA, the CDR3 is TGCAGCGTGGGGCCGGGTAATCAGCCCCAGCATTTT. As protein: CSVGPGNQPQHF.

This chain connects TRBV7-2 to TRBJ2-2; D remains unclear. The CDR3 consists of 15 residues. CDR1 is SGHTA, CDR2 FQGNSA, per germline. Trimming stripped 8 bases from V and 0 bases from J, with 13 bases between. The DNA for the CDR3 is TGTGCCAGCGGCTCATGGCAGACGAACACCGGGGAGCTGTTTTTT. Protein: CASGSWQTNTGELFF. Complete variable domain (other parts from reference TRBV7-2 and TRBJ2-2): GAGVSQSPSNKVTEKGKDVELRCDPISGHTALYWYRQSLGQGLEFLIYFQGNSAPDKSGLPSDRFSAERTGGSVSTLTIQRTQQEDSAVYLCASGSWQTNTGELFFGEGSRLTVL.